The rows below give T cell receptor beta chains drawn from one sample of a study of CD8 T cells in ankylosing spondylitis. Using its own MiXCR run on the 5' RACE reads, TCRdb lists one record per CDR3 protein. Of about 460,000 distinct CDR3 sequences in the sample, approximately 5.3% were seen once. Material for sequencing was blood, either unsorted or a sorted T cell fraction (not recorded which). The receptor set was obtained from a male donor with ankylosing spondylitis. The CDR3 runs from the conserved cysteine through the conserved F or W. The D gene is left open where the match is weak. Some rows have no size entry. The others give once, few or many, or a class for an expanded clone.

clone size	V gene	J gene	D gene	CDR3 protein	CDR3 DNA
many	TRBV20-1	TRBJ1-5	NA	CSARGHQPQHF	TGCAGTGCTAGAGGGCACCAGCCCCAGCATTTT
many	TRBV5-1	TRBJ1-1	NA	CASSQQALNTEAFF	TGCGCCAGCAGCCAACAGGCCTTGAACACTGAAGCTTTCTTT
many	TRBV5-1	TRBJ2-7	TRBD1	CASSSGTGGYEQYF	TGCGCCAGCAGCTCGGGGACAGGGGGCTACGAGCAGTACTTC
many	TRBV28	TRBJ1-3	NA	CASSLLGNTIYF	TGTGCCAGCAGTTTATTGGGAAACACCATATATTTT
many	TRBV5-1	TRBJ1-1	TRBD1	CASSFPGGNTEAFF	TGCGCCAGCAGCTTCCCAGGGGGGAACACTGAAGCTTTCTTT
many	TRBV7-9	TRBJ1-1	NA	CASTTYGDTEAFF	TGTGCCAGCACCACATACGGGGACACTGAAGCTTTCTTT
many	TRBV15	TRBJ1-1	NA	CATSRGLNTEAFF	TGTGCCACCAGCAGAGGACTGAACACTGAAGCTTTCTTT
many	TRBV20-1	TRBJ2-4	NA	CSAAGPIAKNIQYF	TGCAGTGCCGCAGGGCCAATAGCCAAAAACATTCAGTACTTC
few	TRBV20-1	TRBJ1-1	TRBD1	CSARTGVSAFF	TGCAGTGCGAGGACAGGGGTGTCAGCTTTCTTT
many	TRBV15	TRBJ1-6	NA	CATSRDKYNSPLHF	TGTGCCACCAGCAGAGACAAATATAATTCACCCCTCCACTTT
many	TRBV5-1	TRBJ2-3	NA	CASSLEAISTDTQYF	TGCGCCAGCAGCTTGGAGGCAATTAGCACAGATACGCAGTATTTT
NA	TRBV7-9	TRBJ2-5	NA	CASTGRGRETQYF	TGTGCCAGCACGGGCAGGGGCCGGGAGACCCAGTACTTC
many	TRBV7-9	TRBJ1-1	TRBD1	CASSPGTGGHKFEAFF	TGTGCCAGCAGCCCCGGGACAGGGGGCCATAAGTTTGAAGCTTTCTTT
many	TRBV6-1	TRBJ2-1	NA	CASVGVGNEQFF	TGTGCCAGCGTAGGCGTGGGGAATGAGCAGTTCTTC
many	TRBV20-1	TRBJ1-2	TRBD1	CSAHRGRRLGYTF	TGCAGTGCTCACAGGGGAAGGAGGTTGGGCTACACCTTC
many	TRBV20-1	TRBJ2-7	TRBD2	CSARDSSSGSYEQYF	TGCAGTGCTAGAGATTCATCTAGCGGGTCGTACGAGCAGTACTTC
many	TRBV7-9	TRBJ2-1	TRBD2	CASSSTSGRNNEQFF	TGTGCCAGCAGTTCAACTAGCGGGAGAAACAATGAGCAGTTCTTC
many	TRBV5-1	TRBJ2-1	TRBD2	CASSLARTSGHNEQFF	TGCGCCAGCAGCTTAGCTCGGACTAGCGGACACAATGAGCAGTTCTTC
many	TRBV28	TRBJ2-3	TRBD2	CASSRLGLAGPDTQYF	TGTGCCAGCAGTCGGTTGGGACTAGCGGGACCAGATACGCAGTATTTT
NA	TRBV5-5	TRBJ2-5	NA	CASSLTAMEETQYF	TGTGCCAGCAGCTTGACCGCTATGGAAGAGACCCAGTACTTC
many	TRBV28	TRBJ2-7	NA	CASRGGTAGYEQYF	TGTGCCAGCAGGGGGGGGACAGCGGGCTACGAGCAGTACTTC
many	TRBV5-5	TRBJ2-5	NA	CASSLLGISGETQYF	TGTGCCAGCAGCTTGTTGGGGATTTCGGGAGAGACCCAGTACTTC
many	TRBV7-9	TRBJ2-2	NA	CASSFTARTVNTGELFF	TGTGCCAGCAGCTTCACGGCCCGGACGGTAAACACCGGGGAGCTGTTTTTT
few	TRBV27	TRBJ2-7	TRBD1	CASSLSHGTGSAYEQYF	TGTGCCAGCAGTTTATCCCACGGGACAGGGAGCGCCTACGAGCAGTACTTC
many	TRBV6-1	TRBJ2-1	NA	CASSGGWSSYNEQFF	TGTGCCAGCAGTGGGGGGTGGAGCTCCTACAATGAGCAGTTCTTC
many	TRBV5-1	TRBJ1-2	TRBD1	CASSLGTGNGYTF	TGCGCCAGCAGCTTGGGGACAGGGAATGGCTACACCTTC
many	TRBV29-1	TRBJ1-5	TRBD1	CSVTGTGNQPQHF	TGCAGCGTCACCGGGACAGGCAATCAGCCCCAGCATTTT
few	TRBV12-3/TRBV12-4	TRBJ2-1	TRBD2	CAIVSLAGGRSSYNEQFF	TGTGCCATCGTGTCCCTAGCGGGGGGGAGGAGCTCCTACAATGAGCAGTTCTTC
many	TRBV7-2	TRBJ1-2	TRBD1	CASSPQGGDYGYTF	TGTGCCAGCAGCCCGCAAGGGGGCGACTATGGCTACACCTTC
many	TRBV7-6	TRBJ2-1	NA	CASSLNRGRVGGEQFF	TGTGCCAGCAGCTTAAACCGGGGGAGAGTCGGTGGTGAGCAGTTCTTC
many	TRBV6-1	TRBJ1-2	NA	CASRPLRRWWQGGYGYTF	TGTGCCAGCAGACCATTACGAAGGTGGTGGCAGGGAGGATATGGCTACACCTTC
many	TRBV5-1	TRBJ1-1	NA	CASSLGHSPEAFF	TGCGCCAGCAGCTTGGGACACTCTCCTGAAGCTTTCTTT
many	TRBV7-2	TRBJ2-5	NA	CASSSYRSPPETQYF	TGTGCCAGCAGCTCGTACCGCTCCCCCCCAGAGACCCAGTACTTC
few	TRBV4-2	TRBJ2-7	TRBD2	CASSQDQRGIYEQYF	TGTGCCAGCAGCCAAGACCAGCGGGGGATATACGAGCAGTACTTC
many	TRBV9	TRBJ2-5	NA	CASSVALQETQYF	TGTGCCAGCAGCGTAGCTCTCCAAGAGACCCAGTACTTC
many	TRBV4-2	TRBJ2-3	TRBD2	CASSQGLAGEVDTQYF	TGTGCCAGCAGCCAGGGGTTAGCGGGAGAGGTAGATACGCAGTATTTT
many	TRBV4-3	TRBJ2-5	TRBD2	CASSQLREGQETQYF	TGCGCCAGCAGCCAATTGCGGGAGGGCCAAGAGACCCAGTACTTC
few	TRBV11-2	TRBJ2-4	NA	CASSLGPRHAKNIQYF	TGTGCCAGCAGCTTAGGTCCTCGACACGCCAAAAACATTCAGTACTTC
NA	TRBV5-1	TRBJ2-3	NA	CATSLVSGKDTQYF	TGCGCCACCAGCTTGGTGTCGGGAAAAGATACGCAGTATTTT
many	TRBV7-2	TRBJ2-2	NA	CASSWGMGLINTGELFF	TGTGCCAGCAGCTGGGGAATGGGACTGATTAACACCGGGGAGCTGTTTTTT
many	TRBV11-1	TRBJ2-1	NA	CASSRSLDNEQFF	TGTGCCAGCAGCCGATCCCTGGACAATGAGCAGTTCTTC
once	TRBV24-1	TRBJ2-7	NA	CATSRGVEDEQYF	TGTGCCACCAGTCGCGGGGTAGAGGACGAGCAGTACTTC
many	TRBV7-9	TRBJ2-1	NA	CASSLGDTGYNEQFF	TGTGCCAGCAGCTTAGGAGATACAGGATACAATGAGCAGTTCTTC
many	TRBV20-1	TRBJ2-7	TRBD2	CSATRRGGRKIYEQYF	TGCAGTGCCACCCGGCGGGGCGGGAGGAAAATCTACGAGCAGTACTTC
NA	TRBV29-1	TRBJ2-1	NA	CSGAQVITEQFF	TGCAGCGGCGCCCAAGTGATAACTGAGCAGTTCTTC
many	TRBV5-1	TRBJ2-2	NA	CASSLVAGNTGELFF	TGCGCCAGCAGCTTGGTGGCGGGGAACACCGGGGAGCTGTTTTTT
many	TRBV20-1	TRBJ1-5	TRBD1	CSVFLDRGQSQPQHF	TGCAGTGTTTTTCTTGACAGGGGGCAAAGTCAGCCCCAGCATTTT
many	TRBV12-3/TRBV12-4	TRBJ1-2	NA	CASSLTQGNYGYTF	TGTGCCAGCAGTTTAACACAGGGAAACTATGGCTACACCTTC